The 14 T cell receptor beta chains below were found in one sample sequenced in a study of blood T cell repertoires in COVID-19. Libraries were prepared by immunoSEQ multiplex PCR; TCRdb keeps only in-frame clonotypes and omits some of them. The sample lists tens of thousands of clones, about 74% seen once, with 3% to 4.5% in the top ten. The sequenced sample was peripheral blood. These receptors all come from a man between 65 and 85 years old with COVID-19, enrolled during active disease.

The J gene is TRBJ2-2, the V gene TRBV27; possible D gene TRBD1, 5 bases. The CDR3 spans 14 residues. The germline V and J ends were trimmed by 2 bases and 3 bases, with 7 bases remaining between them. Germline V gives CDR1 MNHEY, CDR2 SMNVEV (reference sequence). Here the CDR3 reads CASSLAGYTGELFF. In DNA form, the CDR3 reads TGTGCCAGCAGTTTAGCAGGGTACACCGGGGAGCTGTTTTTT.

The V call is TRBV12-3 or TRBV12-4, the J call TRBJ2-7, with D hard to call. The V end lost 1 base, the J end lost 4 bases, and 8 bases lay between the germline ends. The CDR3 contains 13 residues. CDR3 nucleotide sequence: TGTGCCAGCAGTTTAGGTTTCCTATACGAGCAGTACTTC. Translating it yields CASSLGFLYEQYF.

The CDR3 DNA sequence: TGCGCCAGCGCCATAACCGGGGTCGACTACAATGAGCAGTTCTTC. The encoded protein is CASAITGVDYNEQFF. The rearrangement joins TRBV5-1 to TRBJ2-1, with TRBD2 as a possible D gene (5 bases). The V gene lost 7 bases and the J gene lost 3 bases, with 17 bases spanning the gap. Looked up from germline, CDR1 is SGHRS and CDR2 is YFSETQ. CDR3 length equals 15 residues.

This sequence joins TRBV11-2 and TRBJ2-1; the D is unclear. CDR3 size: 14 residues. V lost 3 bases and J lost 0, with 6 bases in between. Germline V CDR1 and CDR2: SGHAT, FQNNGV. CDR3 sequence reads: CASSFLSSYNEQFF. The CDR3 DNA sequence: TGTGCCAGCAGCTTCCTGAGCTCCTACAATGAGCAGTTCTTC.

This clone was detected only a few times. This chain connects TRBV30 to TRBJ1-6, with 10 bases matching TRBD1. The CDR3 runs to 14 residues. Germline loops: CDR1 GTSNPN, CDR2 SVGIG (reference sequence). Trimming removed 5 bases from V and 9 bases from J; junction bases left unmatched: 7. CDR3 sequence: CAWDPGQGTSPLHF. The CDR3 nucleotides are TGTGCCTGGGACCCGGGACAGGGGACTTCACCCCTCCACTTT.

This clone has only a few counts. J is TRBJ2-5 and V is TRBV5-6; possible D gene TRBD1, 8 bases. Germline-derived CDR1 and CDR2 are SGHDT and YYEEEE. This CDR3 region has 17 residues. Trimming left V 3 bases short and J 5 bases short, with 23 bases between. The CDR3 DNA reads TGTGCCAGCAGCTCGCTCACATTACAGGGGGGGGATGAGACCCAGTACTTC. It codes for CASSSLTLQGGDETQYF.

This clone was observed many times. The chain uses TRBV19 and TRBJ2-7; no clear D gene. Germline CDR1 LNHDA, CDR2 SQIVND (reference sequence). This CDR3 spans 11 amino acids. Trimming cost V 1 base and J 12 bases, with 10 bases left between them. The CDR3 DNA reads TGTGCCAGTAGTATAGCCGGCAGGTTGTACTTC. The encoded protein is CASSIAGRLYF.

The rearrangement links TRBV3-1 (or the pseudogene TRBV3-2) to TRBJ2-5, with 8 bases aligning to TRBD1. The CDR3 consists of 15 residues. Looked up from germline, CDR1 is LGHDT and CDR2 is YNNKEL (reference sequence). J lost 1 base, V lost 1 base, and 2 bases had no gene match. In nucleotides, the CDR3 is TGTGCCAGCAGCCAAGGACAGGGGCCCCAAGAGACCCAGTACTTC. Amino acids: CASSQGQGPQETQYF.

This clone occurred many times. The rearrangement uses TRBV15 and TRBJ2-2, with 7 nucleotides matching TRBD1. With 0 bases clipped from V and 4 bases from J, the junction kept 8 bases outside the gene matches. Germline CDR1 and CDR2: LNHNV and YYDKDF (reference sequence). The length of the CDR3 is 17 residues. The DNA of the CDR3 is TGTGCCACCAGCAGAGAGATTGTGACAGGGACCACCGGGGAGCTGTTTTTT. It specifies CATSREIVTGTTGELFF.

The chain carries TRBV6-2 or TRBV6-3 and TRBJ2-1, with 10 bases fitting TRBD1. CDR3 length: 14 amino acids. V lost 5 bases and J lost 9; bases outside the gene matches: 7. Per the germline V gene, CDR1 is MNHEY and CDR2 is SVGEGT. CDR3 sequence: CASSRGTGEGEQFF. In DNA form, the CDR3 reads TGTGCCAGCAGTCGTGGGACAGGGGAAGGTGAGCAGTTCTTC.

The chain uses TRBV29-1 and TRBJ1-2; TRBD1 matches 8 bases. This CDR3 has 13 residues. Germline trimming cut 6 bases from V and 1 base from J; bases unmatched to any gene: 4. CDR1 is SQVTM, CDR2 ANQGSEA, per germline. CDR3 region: CSVGQGVNYGYTF. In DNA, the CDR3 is TGCAGCGTCGGACAGGGAGTTAACTATGGCTACACCTTC.

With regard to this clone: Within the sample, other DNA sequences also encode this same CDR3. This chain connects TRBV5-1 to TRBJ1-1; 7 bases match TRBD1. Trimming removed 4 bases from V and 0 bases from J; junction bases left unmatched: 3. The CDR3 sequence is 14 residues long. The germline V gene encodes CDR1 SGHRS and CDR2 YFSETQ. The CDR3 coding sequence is TGCGCCAGCAGCACGGGACAGTTGAACACTGAAGCTTTCTTT. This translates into CASSTGQLNTEAFF.

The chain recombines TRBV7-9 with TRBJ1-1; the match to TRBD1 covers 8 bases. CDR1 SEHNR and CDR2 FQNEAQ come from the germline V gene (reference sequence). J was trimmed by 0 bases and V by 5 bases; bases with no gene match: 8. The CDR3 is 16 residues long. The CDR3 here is CASSPRTGFMNTEAFF. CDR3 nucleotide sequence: TGTGCCAGCAGCCCTAGGACAGGGTTCATGAACACTGAAGCTTTCTTT.

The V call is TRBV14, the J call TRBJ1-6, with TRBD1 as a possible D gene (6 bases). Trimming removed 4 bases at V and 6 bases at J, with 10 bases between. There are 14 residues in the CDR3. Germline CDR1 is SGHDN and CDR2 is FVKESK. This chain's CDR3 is CASSPRTVNSPLHF. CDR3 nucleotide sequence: TGTGCCAGCAGCCCCCGGACAGTTAATTCACCCCTCCACTTT.